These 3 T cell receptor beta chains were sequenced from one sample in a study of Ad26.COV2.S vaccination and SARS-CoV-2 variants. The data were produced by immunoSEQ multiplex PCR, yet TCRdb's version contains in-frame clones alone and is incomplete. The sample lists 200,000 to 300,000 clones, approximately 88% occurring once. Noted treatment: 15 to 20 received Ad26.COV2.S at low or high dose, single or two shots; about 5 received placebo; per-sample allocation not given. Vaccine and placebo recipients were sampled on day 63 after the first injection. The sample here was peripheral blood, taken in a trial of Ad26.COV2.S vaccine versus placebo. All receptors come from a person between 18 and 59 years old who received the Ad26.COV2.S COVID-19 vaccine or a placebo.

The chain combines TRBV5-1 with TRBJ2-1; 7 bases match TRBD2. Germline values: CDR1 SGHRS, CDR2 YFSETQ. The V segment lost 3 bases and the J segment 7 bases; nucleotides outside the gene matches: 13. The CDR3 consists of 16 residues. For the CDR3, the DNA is TGCGCCAGCAGCTCCCCAAGCGGGACCCCGGGGAATGAGCAGTTCTTC. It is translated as CASSSPSGTPGNEQFF.

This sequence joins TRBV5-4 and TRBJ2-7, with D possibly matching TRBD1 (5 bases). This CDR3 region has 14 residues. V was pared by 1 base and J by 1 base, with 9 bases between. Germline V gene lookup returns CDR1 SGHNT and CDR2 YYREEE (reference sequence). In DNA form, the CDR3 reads TGTGCCAGCAGCTTGAGATCAGGGTCCTACGAGCAGTACTTC. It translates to CASSLRSGSYEQYF.

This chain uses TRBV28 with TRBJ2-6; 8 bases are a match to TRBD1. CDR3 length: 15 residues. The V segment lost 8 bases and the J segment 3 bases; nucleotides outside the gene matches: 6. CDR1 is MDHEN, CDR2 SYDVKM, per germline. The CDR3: CASGQGANGANVLTF. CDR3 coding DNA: TGTGCCAGCGGCCAGGGGGCTAATGGGGCCAACGTCCTGACTTTC.